A single sample is the source of the 26 T cell receptor beta chains below, sequenced in a study of T cell repertoires in cytomegalovirus infection. One entry per CDR3 protein results from TCRdb running MiXCR on the reads. The table records roughly 130,000 distinct CDR3 sequences, more than 7% of them present only once. Sequenced: PBMCs. These receptors were taken from a human donor in good health (CMV status not recorded). Some clones in this sample may be carry-over from other donors' samples.

As regards this clonotype: Compared with germline, one end of the junction differs, possibly owing to a read error. The chain combines TRBV5-1 with TRBJ1-1; weak D call: TRBD1 (5 bases). The germline V gene has CDR1 SGHRS and CDR2 YFSETQ. CDR3 length: 15 amino acids. The DNA for the CDR3 is TGCGCCAGCAGCTCGGAGGGGCCGCCCGGTACTGAAGCTTGCTTT. It is translated as CASSSEGPPGTEACF.

This clonotype has just a few counts. The chain uses TRBV28 and TRBJ1-1; 7 bases fit TRBD1. The germline V gene has CDR1 MDHEN and CDR2 SYDVKM. The CDR3 extends over 16 amino acids. Trimming cost V 5 bases and J 2 bases; bases outside gene matches: 11. The CDR3 sequence: CASSPQGQTLNTEAFF. The CDR3 DNA follows: TGTGCCAGCAGTCCTCAGGGACAGACCTTAAACACTGAAGCTTTCTTT.

This clonotype was observed at least ten times. The chain couples TRBV7-9 to TRBJ2-2; 7 bases are shared with TRBD1. Germline assignment: CDR1 SEHNR and CDR2 FQNEAQ (reference sequence). V shed 5 bases and J 7 bases; nucleotides not matched to a gene: 10. This CDR3 comprises 15 residues. CDR3 nucleotide sequence: TGTGCCAGCAGCACCGACAGGGCGAGGAACGGGGAGCTGTTTTTT. Its translation: CASSTDRARNGELFF.

Ten or more counts support this clonotype. The genes are TRBV7-2 and TRBJ1-4; D is ambiguous. CDR1 is SGHTA and CDR2 is FQGNSA in the germline V gene. The CDR3 sequence is 18 residues long. V lost 1 base, J lost 0 bases, and 15 bases lay in between. The CDR3 loop is CASSLDWSLAATNEKLFF. The DNA for the CDR3 is TGTGCCAGCAGCTTAGATTGGAGTCTAGCCGCAACTAATGAAAAACTGTTTTTT.

This clonotype has only a few counts. V and J are TRBV18 and TRBJ2-5; perhaps TRBD2 as D (6 bases). Germline lookup yields CDR1 KGHSH and CDR2 LQKENI. The CDR3 is 13 residues long. The ends were cut back, 7 bases at V and 2 bases at J, with 11 bases in the middle. Here the CDR3 DNA reads TGTGCCAGCTTTACCGGGACTCAAGAGACCCAGTACTTC. It codes for CASFTGTQETQYF.

With regard to this clonotype: The CDR3 ends on some other residue instead of the conserved phenylalanine or tryptophan, so this is likely a read error. This chain uses TRBV7-3 with TRBJ1-4; 9 nucleotides align to TRBD1. Germline lookup yields CDR1 SGHTA and CDR2 FQGTGA. The ends lost 5 bases at V and 10 bases at J; junction bases unmatched: 8. The length of the CDR3 is 14 residues. The CDR3 nucleotides are TGTGCCAGCAGCGAGGGACAGGGATACGGAAAACTGTTTGTT. Its translation is CASSEGQGYGKLFV.

This clonotype was observed many times. V gene TRBV7-2 combines with J gene TRBJ2-2; D perhaps matches TRBD1 (6 bases). Germline V gene data show CDR1 as SGHTA and CDR2 as FQGNSA. The CDR3 totals 14 residues. The V end lost 4 bases, the J end lost 8 bases, and 14 bases lay between the germline ends. CDR3 sequence: CASSSVQGSGELFF. The DNA for the CDR3 is TGTGCCAGCAGCTCCGTCCAGGGGTCGGGGGAGCTGTTTTTT.

This clonotype has a handful of counts. The J gene is TRBJ2-3, the V gene TRBV19; 7 bases align to TRBD2. The CDR3 runs 14 residues. Germline CDR1 reads LNHDA; CDR2 reads SQIVND (reference sequence). V gave up 6 bases and J gave up 4 bases; unmatched junction bases: 7. The CDR3 nucleotides are TGTGCCAGTAGATCTCCAGGGAGGGCAGATACGCAGTATTTT. Its protein is CASRSPGRADTQYF.

The rearrangement joins TRBV6-2 or TRBV6-3 to TRBJ2-1; D not certain. The CDR3 consists of 12 residues. The germline CDR1 and CDR2 sequences are MNHEY and SVGEGT. V was pared by 2 bases and J by 6 bases, with 5 bases between. CDR3: CASSYLGNEQFF. CDR3 DNA: TGTGCCAGCAGTTACCTGGGCAATGAGCAGTTCTTC.

V and J are TRBV20-1 and TRBJ1-6; 8 positions match TRBD1. After removal of 3 bases from V and 6 bases from J, the junction contained 4 bases not matched to a gene. Germline V gene lookup returns CDR1 DFQATT and CDR2 SNEGSKA (reference sequence). The CDR3 runs to 14 residues. CDR3 DNA sequence: TGCAGTGCTAGGGACAGGGCCGCTAATTCACCCCTCCACTTT. Its translation: CSARDRAANSPLHF.

The rearrangement joins TRBV5-1 to TRBJ1-2; maybe TRBD1 (6 bases). The CDR3 totals 17 residues. The V end lost 4 bases, the J end lost 2 bases, and 21 bases lay between the germline ends. In germline, CDR1 is SGHRS, CDR2 YFSETQ. The CDR3 DNA reads TGCGCCAGCAGCCCGGGGGGGGGGCCACCCTTCAACTATGGCTACACCTTC. Its translation is CASSPGGGPPFNYGYTF.

The chain joins TRBV5-1 to TRBJ1-1; D is uncertain. Germline V gives CDR1 SGHRS, CDR2 YFSETQ. This CDR3 contains 16 residues. The germline V and J ends were trimmed by 3 bases and 0 bases, with 15 bases remaining between them. In DNA, the CDR3 is TGCGCCAGCAGCTCCGGGCAGGTAACCATGAACACTGAAGCTTTCTTT. It is translated as CASSSGQVTMNTEAFF.

There are a few counts of this clonotype. The junction differs from germline at one of its ends, possibly a read error. The chain has TRBV6-2 or TRBV6-3 and TRBJ1-5; D ambiguous. CDR1 is MNHEY, CDR2 SVGEGT, per germline. The CDR3 length is 14 residues. The CDR3 spells CASTWSGWNPPQHF. The CDR3 coding sequence is TGTGCCAGCACCTGGTCTGGGTGGAATCCGCCCCAGCATTTT.

V gene TRBV12-3 or TRBV12-4 combines with J gene TRBJ2-5, with 8 bases fitting TRBD1. V lost 3 bases and J lost 5; bases outside the gene matches: 2. This CDR3 has 13 amino acids. The CDR3 here is CASSFRGLETQYF. In DNA form, the CDR3 reads TGTGCCAGCAGTTTCAGGGGGCTTGAGACCCAGTACTTC.

This clonotype was found many times. The chain couples TRBV7-9 to TRBJ1-6; 9 nucleotides line up with TRBD1. Germline loops: CDR1 SEHNR, CDR2 FQNEAQ (reference sequence). The CDR3 has 14 residues. The J segment lost 7 bases and the V segment lost 5 bases, leaving 3 bases of the junction unmatched. The CDR3 nucleotides are TGTGCCAGCAGCACGGGACAGGGCAATTCACCCCTCCACTTT. Amino acids: CASSTGQGNSPLHF. Drawing the rest from reference TRBV7-9 and TRBJ1-6, the complete variable domain is DTGVSQNPRHKITKRGQNVTFRCDPISEHNRLYWYRQTLGQGPEFLTYFQNEAQLEKSRLLSDRFSAERPKGSFSTLEIQRTEQGDSAMYLCASSTGQGNSPLHFGNGTRLTVT.

This clonotype occurred many times. The V call is TRBV5-1, the J call TRBJ2-2, with D tentatively TRBD2 (5 bases). Trimming cost V 4 bases and J 3 bases, with 13 bases left between them. Germline V gene lookup returns CDR1 SGHRS and CDR2 YFSETQ. The CDR3 length is 15 residues. CDR3 residues: CASSATGSYTGELFF. CDR3 nucleotide sequence: TGCGCCAGCAGCGCGACGGGAAGCTACACCGGGGAGCTGTTTTTT.

This clonotype was recorded at least ten times. The V and J genes are TRBV5-4 and TRBJ1-2; 9 bases line up with TRBD1. The CDR3 sequence is 15 residues long. Trimming cost V 3 bases and J 4 bases; bases outside gene matches: 7. The germline V gene encodes CDR1 SGHNT and CDR2 YYREEE (reference sequence). DNA of the CDR3: TGTGCCAGCAGCTCGGCCCGGGACAGGGTCTATGGCTACACCTTC. This sequence encodes CASSSARDRVYGYTF.

This clonotype was seen a few times. The chain is built from TRBV5-1 and TRBJ1-6; possible D gene TRBD1, 6 bases. The CDR3 has 17 amino acids. V lost 4 bases to trimming and J lost 3 bases, with 17 bases between them. The V gene's germline CDR1 is SGHRS and CDR2 YFSETQ. CDR3 DNA sequence: TGCGCCAGCAGCCCTGACAGGATCGTCTTCTATAATTCACCCCTCCACTTT. The encoded protein is CASSPDRIVFYNSPLHF. The variable domain in full, completed from reference TRBV5-1 and TRBJ1-6, reads KAGVTQTPRYLIKTRGQQVTLSCSPISGHRSVSWYQQTPGQGLQFLFEYFSETQRNKGNFPGRFSGRQFSNSRSEMNVSTLELGDSALYLCASSPDRIVFYNSPLHFGNGTRLTVT.

This clonotype was observed at least ten times. The chain joins TRBV28 to TRBJ2-2, with TRBD1 as a possible D gene (5 bases). The CDR3 length is 15 residues. Germline-derived CDR1 and CDR2 are MDHEN and SYDVKM. Trimming removed 2 bases from V and 3 bases from J, with 10 bases in between. The CDR3 DNA reads as TGTGCCAGCAGTTTAGGTGGGGCTTACACCGGGGAGCTGTTTTTT. Translation gives CASSLGGAYTGELFF.

This clonotype has a handful of counts. This rearrangement joins TRBV19 to TRBJ1-4, with D perhaps matching TRBD1 (6 bases). CDR1 is LNHDA, CDR2 SQIVND, per germline (reference sequence). Trimming removed 9 bases at V and 8 bases at J, with 19 bases between. The CDR3 sequence is 14 residues long. CDR3 protein: CASDGGGRGEKLFF. DNA for the CDR3: TGTGCCAGCGATGGAGGGGGTCGTGGAGAAAAACTGTTTTTT. Supplemented by reference TRBV19 and TRBJ1-4, the full variable domain reads DGGITQSPKYLFRKEGQNVTLSCEQNLNHDAMYWYRQDPGQGLRLIYYSQIVNDFQKGDIAEGYSVSREKKESFPLTVTSAQKNPTAFYLCASDGGGRGEKLFFGSGTQLSVL.

This clonotype was seen repeatedly, ten times or more. The chain uses TRBV7-2 and TRBJ2-5; TRBD2 agrees at 8 bases. In germline, CDR1 is SGHTA, CDR2 FQGNSA. CDR3 length equals 14 residues. After removal of 0 bases from V and 5 bases from J, the junction contained 2 bases not matched to a gene. For the CDR3, the DNA is TGTGCCAGCAGCTTAGCCCCTAGCGGGGAGACCCAGTACTTC. Its translation is CASSLAPSGETQYF.

This clonotype was counted many times. The chain joins TRBV7-2 to TRBJ1-5; no clear D gene. The CDR3 contains 13 residues. The germline gives CDR1 SGHTA, CDR2 FQGNSA. V was pared by 5 bases and J by 6 bases, with 11 bases between. As DNA, the CDR3 is TGTGCCAGCAGCCCATCCATTAGTCAGCCCCAGCATTTT. It encodes CASSPSISQPQHF. The whole variable domain, remainder taken from reference TRBV7-2 and TRBJ1-5, is GAGVSQSPSNKVTEKGKDVELRCDPISGHTALYWYRQSLGQGLEFLIYFQGNSAPDKSGLPSDRFSAERTGGSVSTLTIQRTQQEDSAVYLCASSPSISQPQHFGDGTRLSIL.

This clonotype was recorded many times. V is TRBV7-2 and J is TRBJ2-7; D is perhaps TRBD1 or TRBD2 (6 bases each). V dropped 3 bases and J dropped 0 bases, with 12 bases sitting between them. Germline V gene data show CDR1 as SGHTA and CDR2 as FQGNSA. The CDR3 sequence is 15 residues long. CDR3: CASSLGGSSSYEQYF. CDR3 sequence (DNA): TGTGCCAGCAGCTTGGGGGGCTCGAGCTCCTACGAGCAGTACTTC.

This clonotype was counted many times. This rearrangement joins TRBV28 to TRBJ2-7; D call uncertain. CDR3 length: 13 amino acids. The germline gives CDR1 MDHEN, CDR2 SYDVKM. V was pared by 6 bases and J by 4 bases, with 13 bases between. CDR3 in DNA: TGTGCCAGCAGCCTCTCGGGTCGGTACGAGCAGTACTTC. The encoded protein is CASSLSGRYEQYF.

This clonotype appeared many times. The V gene is TRBV24-1, the J gene TRBJ2-7; a weak D match, TRBD1 (5 bases). Germline V gene lookup returns CDR1 KGHDR and CDR2 SFDVKD. This CDR3 comprises 15 residues. The V gene lost 4 bases and the J gene lost 3 bases, with 15 bases spanning the gap. The CDR3 nucleotides are TGTGCCACCAGTGACCCGACTGACAGCCGCTACGAGCAGTACTTC. It codes for CATSDPTDSRYEQYF.

This clonotype came up many times. V is TRBV5-5 and J is TRBJ2-7, with 10 bases matching TRBD1. V shed 4 bases, J shed 2 bases, and the junction held 3 bases outside the gene matches. The CDR3 consists of 14 residues. Germline CDR1 SGHKS, CDR2 YYEKEE (reference sequence). Here the CDR3 DNA reads TGTGCCAGCAGCACGGACAGGGGGGCCTACGAGCAGTACTTC. Translation gives CASSTDRGAYEQYF.